This T cell receptor (beta chain) was found in a study of neurological immune-mediated disorders. Germline V gives CDR1 MNHEY, CDR2 SMNVEV (reference sequence). V was pared by 5 bases and J by 2 bases, with 13 bases between. CDR3 length equals 14 residues. Unsorted libraries were generated from 2 million PBMCs. These cells had been stored in RNAlater at -80 C. The sample holds many counts of this clonotype. The cDNA was generated by 5'RACE with 10-nucleotide random UMIs. From the 5' RACE reads, TCRdb called clonotypes with MiXCR, one entry per CDR3 protein. The table lists about 66,000 distinct CDR3 sequences, roughly 4.8% of them singletons.

Source material: PBMCs. The TCR was taken from a young man with multiple sclerosis. This chain connects TRBV27 to TRBJ2-7, with D hard to call. The CDR3 is CASSRWVPPYEQYF. CDR3 sequence (DNA): TGTGCCAGCAGTAGGTGGGTTCCCCCCTACGAGCAGTACTTC.